This T cell receptor beta chain emerged from a study of shared clonotypes between healthy human individuals. This clone appeared a single time. What it binds is not known. The ends lost 6 bases at V and 6 bases at J; junction bases unmatched: 11. Germline V gives CDR1 MDHEN, CDR2 SYDVKM. CDR3 length: 14 residues. Study-wide results and caveats: The study found lower generation probabilities in non-shared clonotypes than in those shared by all four donors. There were few donors, and this limited the genetic and exposure-history diversity represented.

DNA at 200 ng, 25,000 to 30,000 T cell genomes, went into sorted-subset replicate PCRs. Method: immunoSEQ multiplex PCR; TCRdb's copy keeps in-frame clones and lacks some. The table lists over a million clones, around four fifths of them singletons. The source of this sequence is a man between 18 and 29 years old in good health. The sequenced sample was memory CD4+ T cells sorted from blood. The subset: CD45RA-negative fraction. The chain is built from TRBV28 and TRBJ2-7; 7 nucleotides align to TRBD1. CDR3 DNA: TGTGCCAGCAGCAAGGACAGGTCCCTAGGCGAGCAGTACTTC. Its protein product is CASSKDRSLGEQYF. Using reference TRBV28 and TRBJ2-7 for the parts outside the CDR3, the full variable domain is DVKVTQSSRYLVKRTGEKVFLECVQDMDHENMFWYRQDPGLGLRLIYFSYDVKMKEKGDIPEGYSVSREKKERFSLILESASTNQTSMYLCASSKDRSLGEQYFGPGTRLTVT.